This T cell receptor beta chain was observed in a study of identifying expanded T cells in peripheral blood. Comments on this clone: The antigen is unknown.

Germline V gene data show CDR1 as MGHRA and CDR2 as YSYEKL. V lost 1 base and J 5 bases, leaving 24 bases between the germline ends. The CDR3 runs 19 residues. Repertoires were generated with immunoSEQ multiplex PCR, while TCRdb's copy carries only in-frame clones and drops some. The table shows 70,000 to 100,000 clones, with 85% to 90% occurring only once. Points from the study as a whole: Differentially abundant clones: roughly 1.3 between replicates, 16.4 at around 14 days, roughly 18 at four. Across healthy donors, higher total template counts meant significantly greater approximately two-week count variance.

No infections or other immune events were documented during collection. The rearrangement joins TRBV4-1 to TRBJ2-1; D call uncertain. Sequencing input: blood. The clonotype comes from a person aged 18 to 75 in good health. The CDR3 DNA reads as TGCGCCAGCAGCCAAGGGCTTCTAAGTTCCGCGGTTACGAACAATGAGCAGTTCTTC. This translates into CASSQGLLSSAVTNNEQFF.